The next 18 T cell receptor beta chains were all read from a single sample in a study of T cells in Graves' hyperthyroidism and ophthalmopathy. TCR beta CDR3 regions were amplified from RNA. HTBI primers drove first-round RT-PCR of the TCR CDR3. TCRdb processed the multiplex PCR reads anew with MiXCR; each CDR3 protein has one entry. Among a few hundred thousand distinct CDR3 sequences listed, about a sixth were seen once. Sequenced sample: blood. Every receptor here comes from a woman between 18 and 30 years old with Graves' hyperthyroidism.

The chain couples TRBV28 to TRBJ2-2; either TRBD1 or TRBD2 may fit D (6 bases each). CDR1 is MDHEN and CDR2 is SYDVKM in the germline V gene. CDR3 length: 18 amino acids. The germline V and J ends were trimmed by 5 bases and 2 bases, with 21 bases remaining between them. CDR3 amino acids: CASSPHAGHRTNTGELFF. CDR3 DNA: TGTGCCAGCAGTCCCCATGCGGGACACCGGACCAACACCGGGGAGCTGTTTTTT.

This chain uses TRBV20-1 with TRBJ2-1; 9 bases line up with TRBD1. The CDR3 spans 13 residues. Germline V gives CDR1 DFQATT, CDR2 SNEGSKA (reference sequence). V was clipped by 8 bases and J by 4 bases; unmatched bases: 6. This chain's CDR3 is CSLPGQGYNEQFF. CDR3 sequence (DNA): TGCAGTCTTCCGGGACAGGGTTACAATGAGCAGTTCTTC.

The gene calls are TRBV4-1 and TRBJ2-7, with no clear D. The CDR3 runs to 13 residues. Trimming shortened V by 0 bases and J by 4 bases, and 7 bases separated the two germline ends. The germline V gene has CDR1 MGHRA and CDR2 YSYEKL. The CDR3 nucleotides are TGCGCCAGCAGCCAAGATTGGTCATACGAGCAGTACTTC. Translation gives CASSQDWSYEQYF.

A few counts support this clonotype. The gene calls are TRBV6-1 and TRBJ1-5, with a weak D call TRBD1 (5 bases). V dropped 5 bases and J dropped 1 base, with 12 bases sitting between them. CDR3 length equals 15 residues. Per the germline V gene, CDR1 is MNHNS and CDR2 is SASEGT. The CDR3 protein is CASSSSGTSNQPQHF. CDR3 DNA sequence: TGTGCCAGCAGTTCCTCAGGGACGAGCAATCAGCCCCAGCATTTT.

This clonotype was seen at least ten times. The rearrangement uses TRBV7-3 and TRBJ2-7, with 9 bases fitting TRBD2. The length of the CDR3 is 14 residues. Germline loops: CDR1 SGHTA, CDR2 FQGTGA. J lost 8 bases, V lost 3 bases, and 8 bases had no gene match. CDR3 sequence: CASSLGSGSVKQYF. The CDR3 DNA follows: TGTGCCAGCAGCTTGGGTAGCGGGAGTGTGAAGCAGTACTTC.

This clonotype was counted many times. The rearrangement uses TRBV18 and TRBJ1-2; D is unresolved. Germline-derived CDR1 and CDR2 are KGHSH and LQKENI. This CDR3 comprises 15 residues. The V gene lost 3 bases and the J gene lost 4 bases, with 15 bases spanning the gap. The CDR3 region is CASSPVSVRSYGYTF. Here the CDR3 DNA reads TGTGCCAGCTCACCCGTGTCCGTTCGGTCCTATGGCTACACCTTC.

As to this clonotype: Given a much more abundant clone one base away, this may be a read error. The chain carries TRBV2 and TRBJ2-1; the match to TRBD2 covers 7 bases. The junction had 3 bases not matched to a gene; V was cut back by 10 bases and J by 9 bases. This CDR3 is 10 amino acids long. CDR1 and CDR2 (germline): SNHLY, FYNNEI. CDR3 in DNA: TGTGCCACCTGGGGGGGTGAGCAGTTCTTC. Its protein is CATWGGEQFF.

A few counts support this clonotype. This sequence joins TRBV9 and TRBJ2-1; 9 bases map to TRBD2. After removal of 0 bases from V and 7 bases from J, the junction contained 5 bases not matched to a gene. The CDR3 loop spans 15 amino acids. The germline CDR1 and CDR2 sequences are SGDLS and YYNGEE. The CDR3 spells CASSVGTSAVNEQFF. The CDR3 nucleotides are TGTGCCAGCAGCGTAGGGACTAGCGCTGTGAATGAGCAGTTCTTC.

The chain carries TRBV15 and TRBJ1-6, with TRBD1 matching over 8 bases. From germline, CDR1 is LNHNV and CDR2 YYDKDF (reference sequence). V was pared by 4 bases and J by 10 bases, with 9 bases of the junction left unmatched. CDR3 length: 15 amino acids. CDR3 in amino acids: CATSTDRVSGSPLHF. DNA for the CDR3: TGTGCCACCAGCACGGACAGGGTCTCAGGGTCACCCCTCCACTTT. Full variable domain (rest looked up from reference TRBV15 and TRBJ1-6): DAMVIQNPRYQVTQFGKPVTLSCSQTLNHNVMYWYQQKSSQAPKLLFHYYDKDFNNEADTPDNFQSRRPNTSFCFLDIRSPGLGDTAMYLCATSTDRVSGSPLHFGNGTRLTVT.

The DNA for the CDR3 is TGCAGCGCCGAGGGGGGGAATGAAAATCAGCCCCAGCATTTT. The encoded protein is CSAEGGNENQPQHF. The rearrangement uses TRBV29-1 and TRBJ1-5; tentatively, D is TRBD1 (6 bases). V was trimmed by 7 bases and J by 4 bases, leaving 17 bases between them. The germline gives CDR1 SQVTM, CDR2 ANQGSEA. The CDR3 contains 14 residues.

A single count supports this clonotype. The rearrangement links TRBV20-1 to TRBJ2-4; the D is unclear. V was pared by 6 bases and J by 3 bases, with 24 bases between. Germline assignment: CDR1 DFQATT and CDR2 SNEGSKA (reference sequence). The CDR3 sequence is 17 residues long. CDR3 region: CSARQGYGDTGKNIQYF. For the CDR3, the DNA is TGCAGTGCCAGGCAAGGGTATGGCGATACCGGCAAAAACATTCAGTACTTC.

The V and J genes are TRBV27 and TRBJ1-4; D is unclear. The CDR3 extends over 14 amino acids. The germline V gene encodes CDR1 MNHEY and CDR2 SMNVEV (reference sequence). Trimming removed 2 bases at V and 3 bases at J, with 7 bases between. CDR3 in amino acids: CASSLSSANEKLFF. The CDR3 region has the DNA TGTGCCAGCAGTTTAAGCTCTGCTAATGAAAAACTGTTTTTT.

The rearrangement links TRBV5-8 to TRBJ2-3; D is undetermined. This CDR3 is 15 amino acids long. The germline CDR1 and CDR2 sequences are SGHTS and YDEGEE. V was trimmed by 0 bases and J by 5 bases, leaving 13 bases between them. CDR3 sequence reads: CASSLDPVPQDTQYF. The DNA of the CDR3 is TGTGCCAGCAGCTTGGACCCTGTCCCCCAAGATACGCAGTATTTT. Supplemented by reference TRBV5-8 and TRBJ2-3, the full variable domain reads EAGVTQSPTHLIKTRGQQATLRCSPISGHTSVYWYQQALGLGLQFLLWYDEGEERNRGNFPPRFSGRQFPNYSSELNVNALELEDSALYLCASSLDPVPQDTQYFGPGTRLTVL.

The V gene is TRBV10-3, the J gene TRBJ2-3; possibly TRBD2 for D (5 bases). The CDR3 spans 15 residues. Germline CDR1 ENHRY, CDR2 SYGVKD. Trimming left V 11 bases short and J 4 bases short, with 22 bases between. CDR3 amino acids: CASNPGSQSADTQYF. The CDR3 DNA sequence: TGTGCCTCCAATCCGGGGTCCCAGTCGGCAGATACGCAGTATTTT.

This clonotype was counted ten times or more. Here the CDR3 DNA reads TGTGCCAGCAGTAGAGGACAGGGGTATGGCGAGCAGTACTTC. As protein: CASSRGQGYGEQYF. The genes are TRBV27 and TRBJ2-7, with 9 positions matching TRBD1. CDR1 MNHEY and CDR2 SMNVEV come from the germline V gene (reference sequence). The CDR3 contains 14 residues. J lost 6 bases, V lost 5 bases, and 8 bases had no gene match.

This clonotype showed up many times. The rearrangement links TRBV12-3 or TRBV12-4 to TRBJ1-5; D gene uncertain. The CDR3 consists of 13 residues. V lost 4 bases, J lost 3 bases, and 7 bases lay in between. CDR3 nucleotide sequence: TGTGCCAGCAGTTCTCGGATCAATCAGCCCCAGCATTTT. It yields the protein CASSSRINQPQHF.

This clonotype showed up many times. CDR3 sequence: CASKGQLNEKLFF. The CDR3 DNA reads as TGTGCCAGCAAAGGGCAGCTTAATGAAAAACTGTTTTTT. The chain couples TRBV2 to TRBJ1-4; no reliable D call. Germline V gene data show CDR1 as SNHLY and CDR2 as FYNNEI. This CDR3 region has 13 residues. Trimming shortened V by 7 bases and J by 4 bases, and 10 bases separated the two germline ends. Full variable domain (rest looked up from reference TRBV2 and TRBJ1-4): EPEVTQTPSHQVTQMGQEVILRCVPISNHLYFYWYRQILGQKVEFLVSFYNNEISEKSEIFDDQFSVERPDGSNFTLKIRSTKLEDSAMYFCASKGQLNEKLFFGSGTQLSVL.

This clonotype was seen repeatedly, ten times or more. The CDR3 loop is CASSSMGGQGFNEQFF. The CDR3 DNA sequence: TGTGCCAGCAGCTCGATGGGGGGACAGGGGTTCAATGAGCAGTTCTTC. The chain joins TRBV7-3 to TRBJ2-1, with 10 bases identical to TRBD1. Germline V gene sequence: CDR1 SGHTA, CDR2 FQGTGA. Losses at the gene ends were 4 bases for V and 6 bases for J; bases not matched to a gene: 9. This CDR3 has 16 residues.